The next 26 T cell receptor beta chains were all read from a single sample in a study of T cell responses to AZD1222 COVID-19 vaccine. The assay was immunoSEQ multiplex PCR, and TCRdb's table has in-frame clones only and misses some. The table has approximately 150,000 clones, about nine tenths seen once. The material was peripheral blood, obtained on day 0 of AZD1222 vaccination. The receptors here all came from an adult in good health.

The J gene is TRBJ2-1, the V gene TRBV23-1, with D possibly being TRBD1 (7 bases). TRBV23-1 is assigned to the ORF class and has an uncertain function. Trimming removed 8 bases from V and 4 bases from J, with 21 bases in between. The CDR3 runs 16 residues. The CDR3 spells CASEPGGTVIYNEQFF. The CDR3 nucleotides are TGCGCCAGCGAGCCTGGGGGGACAGTTATTTACAATGAGCAGTTCTTC.

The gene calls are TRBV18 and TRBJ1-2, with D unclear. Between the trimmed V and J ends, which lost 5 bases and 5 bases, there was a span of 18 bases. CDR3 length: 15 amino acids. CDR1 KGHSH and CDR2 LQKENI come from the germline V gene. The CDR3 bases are TGTGCCAGCTCAGACTCCAGGACGGTCAATTATGGCTACACCTTC. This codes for CASSDSRTVNYGYTF.

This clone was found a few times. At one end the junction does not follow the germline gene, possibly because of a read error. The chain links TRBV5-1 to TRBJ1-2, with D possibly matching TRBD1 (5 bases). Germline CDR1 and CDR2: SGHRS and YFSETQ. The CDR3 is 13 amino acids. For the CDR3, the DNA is TGCGCCAGCAGCTCAGGGACGGACGCGACGTCTTCCTTC. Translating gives CASSSGTDATSSF.

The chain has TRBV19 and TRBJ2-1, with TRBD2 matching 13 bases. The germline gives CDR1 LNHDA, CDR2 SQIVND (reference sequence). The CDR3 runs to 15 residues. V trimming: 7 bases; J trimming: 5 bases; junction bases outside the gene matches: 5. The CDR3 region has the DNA TGTGCCAGTACACTAGCGGGGGGGCCCAACAATGAGCAGTTCTTC. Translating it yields CASTLAGGPNNEQFF. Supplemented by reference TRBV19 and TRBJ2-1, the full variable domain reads DGGITQSPKYLFRKEGQNVTLSCEQNLNHDAMYWYRQDPGQGLRLIYYSQIVNDFQKGDIAEGYSVSREKKESFPLTVTSAQKNPTAFYLCASTLAGGPNNEQFFGPGTRLTVL.

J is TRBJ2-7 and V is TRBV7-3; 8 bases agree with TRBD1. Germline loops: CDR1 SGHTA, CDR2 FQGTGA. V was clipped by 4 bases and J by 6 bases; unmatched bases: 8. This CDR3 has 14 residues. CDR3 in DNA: TGTGCCAGCAGCTCAGGACAGGGCTCGCGCGAGCAGTACTTC. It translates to CASSSGQGSREQYF.

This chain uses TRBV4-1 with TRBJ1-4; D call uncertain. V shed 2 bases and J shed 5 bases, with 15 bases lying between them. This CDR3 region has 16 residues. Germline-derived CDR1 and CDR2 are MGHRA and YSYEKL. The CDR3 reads CASSQNLGRRNEKLFF. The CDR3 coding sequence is TGCGCCAGCAGCCAAAATCTAGGAAGAAGGAATGAAAAACTGTTTTTT.

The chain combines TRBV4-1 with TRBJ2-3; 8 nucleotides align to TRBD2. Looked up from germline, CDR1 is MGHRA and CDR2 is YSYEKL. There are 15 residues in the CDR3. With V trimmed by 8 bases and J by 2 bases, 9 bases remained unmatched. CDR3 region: CASGGSGGNTDTQYF. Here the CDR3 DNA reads TGCGCCAGCGGGGGGAGCGGGGGAAACACAGATACGCAGTATTTT.

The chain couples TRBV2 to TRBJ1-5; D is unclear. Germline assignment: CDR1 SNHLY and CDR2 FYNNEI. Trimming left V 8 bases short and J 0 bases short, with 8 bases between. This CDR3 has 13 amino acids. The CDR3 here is CASRVNSNQPQHF. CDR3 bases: TGTGCCAGCCGTGTCAATAGCAATCAGCCCCAGCATTTT. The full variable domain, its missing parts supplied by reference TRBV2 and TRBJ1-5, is EPEVTQTPSHQVTQMGQEVILRCVPISNHLYFYWYRQILGQKVEFLVSFYNNEISEKSEIFDDQFSVERPDGSNFTLKIRSTKLEDSAMYFCASRVNSNQPQHFGDGTRLSIL.

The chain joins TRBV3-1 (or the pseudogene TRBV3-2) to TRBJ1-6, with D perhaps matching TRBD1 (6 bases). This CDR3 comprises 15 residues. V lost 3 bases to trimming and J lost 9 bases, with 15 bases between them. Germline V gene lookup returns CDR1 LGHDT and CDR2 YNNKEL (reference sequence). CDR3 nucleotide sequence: TGTGCCAGCAGCCAGAGTCGGGACACCATTTCACCCCTCCACTTT. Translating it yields CASSQSRDTISPLHF.

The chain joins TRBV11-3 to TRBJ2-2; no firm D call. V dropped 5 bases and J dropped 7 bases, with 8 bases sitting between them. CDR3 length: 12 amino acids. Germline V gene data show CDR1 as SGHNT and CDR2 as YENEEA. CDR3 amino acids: CASSEVGGELFF. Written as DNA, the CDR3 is TGTGCCAGCAGCGAGGTTGGCGGGGAGCTGTTTTTT.

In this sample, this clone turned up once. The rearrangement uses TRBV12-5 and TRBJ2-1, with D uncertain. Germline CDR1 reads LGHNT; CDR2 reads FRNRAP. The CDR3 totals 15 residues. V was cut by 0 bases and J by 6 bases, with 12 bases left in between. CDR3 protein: CASGLVRRFLNEQFF. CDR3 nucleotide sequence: TGTGCTAGTGGTTTGGTAAGACGGTTCCTCAATGAGCAGTTCTTC.

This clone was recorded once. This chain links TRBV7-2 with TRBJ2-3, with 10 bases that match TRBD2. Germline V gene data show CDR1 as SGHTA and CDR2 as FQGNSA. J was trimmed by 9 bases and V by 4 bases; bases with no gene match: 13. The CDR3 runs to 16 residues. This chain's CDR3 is CASSSSGGANYLTQYF. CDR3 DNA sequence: TGTGCCAGCAGCTCGAGCGGGGGGGCAAACTATCTCACGCAGTATTTT.

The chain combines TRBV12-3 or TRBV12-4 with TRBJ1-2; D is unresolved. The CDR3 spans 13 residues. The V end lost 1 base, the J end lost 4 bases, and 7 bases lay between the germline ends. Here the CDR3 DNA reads TGTGCCAGCAGTTTAGGGGTCACCTATGGCTACACCTTC. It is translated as CASSLGVTYGYTF.

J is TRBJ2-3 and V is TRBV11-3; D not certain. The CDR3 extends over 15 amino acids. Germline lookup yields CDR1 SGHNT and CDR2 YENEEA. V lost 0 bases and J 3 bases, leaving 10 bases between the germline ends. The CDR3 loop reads CASSLDHSRTDTQYF. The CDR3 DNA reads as TGTGCCAGCAGCTTAGATCATTCCCGAACAGATACGCAGTATTTT.

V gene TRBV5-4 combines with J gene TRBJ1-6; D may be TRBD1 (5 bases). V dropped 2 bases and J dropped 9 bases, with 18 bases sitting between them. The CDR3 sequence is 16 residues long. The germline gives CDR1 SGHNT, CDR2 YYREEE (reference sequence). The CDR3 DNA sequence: TGTGCCAGCAGCTTCGGTTTAACAGACAGAAGTTCACCCCTCCACTTT. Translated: CASSFGLTDRSSPLHF.

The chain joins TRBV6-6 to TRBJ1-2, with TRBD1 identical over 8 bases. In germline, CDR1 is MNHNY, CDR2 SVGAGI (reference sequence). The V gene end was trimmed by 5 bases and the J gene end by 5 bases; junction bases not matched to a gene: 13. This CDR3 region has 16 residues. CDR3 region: CASSPRGGQGRYGYTF. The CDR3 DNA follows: TGTGCCAGCAGTCCACGGGGCGGACAGGGTCGATATGGCTACACCTTC.

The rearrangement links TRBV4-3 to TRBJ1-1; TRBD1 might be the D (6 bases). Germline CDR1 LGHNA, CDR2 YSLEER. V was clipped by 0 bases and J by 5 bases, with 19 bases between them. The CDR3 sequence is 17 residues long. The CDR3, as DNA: TGCGCCAGCAGCCAAGATAGTACAGGGAAATATGGAACTGAAGCTTTCTTT. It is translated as CASSQDSTGKYGTEAFF.

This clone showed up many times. CDR3 bases: TGCGCCAGCAGCCCAGCGACAGGGGGGGGCACTGAAGCTTTCTTT. It translates to CASSPATGGGTEAFF. The chain has TRBV4-3 and TRBJ1-1, with TRBD1 identical over 9 bases. V lost 4 bases to trimming and J lost 4 bases; unmatched junction nucleotides: 7. Germline V gene sequence: CDR1 LGHNA, CDR2 YSLEER. The CDR3 has 15 amino acids.

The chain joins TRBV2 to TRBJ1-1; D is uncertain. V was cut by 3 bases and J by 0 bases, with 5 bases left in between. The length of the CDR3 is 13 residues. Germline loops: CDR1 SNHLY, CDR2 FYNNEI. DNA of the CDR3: TGTGCCAGCAGTGACAGCTTGAACACTGAAGCTTTCTTT. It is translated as CASSDSLNTEAFF.

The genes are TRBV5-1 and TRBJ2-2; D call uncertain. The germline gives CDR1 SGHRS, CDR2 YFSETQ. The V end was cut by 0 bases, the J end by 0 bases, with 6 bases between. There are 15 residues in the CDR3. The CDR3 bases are TGCGCCAGCAGCTTGGGGGTAGCGAACACCGGGGAGCTGTTTTTT. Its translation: CASSLGVANTGELFF.

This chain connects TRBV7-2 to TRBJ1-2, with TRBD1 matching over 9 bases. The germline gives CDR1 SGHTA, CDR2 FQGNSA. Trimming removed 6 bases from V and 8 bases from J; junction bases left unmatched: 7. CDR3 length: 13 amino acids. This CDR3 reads CASRPGQGRGYTF. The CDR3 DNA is TGTGCCAGCAGACCGGGACAGGGAAGGGGCTACACCTTC.

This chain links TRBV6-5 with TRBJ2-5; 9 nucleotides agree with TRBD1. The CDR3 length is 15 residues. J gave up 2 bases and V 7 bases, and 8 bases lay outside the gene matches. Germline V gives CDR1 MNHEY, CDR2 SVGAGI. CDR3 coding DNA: TGTGCCAGCACCACGGACAGGGGTCGGCAAGAGACCCAGTACTTC. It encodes CASTTDRGRQETQYF.

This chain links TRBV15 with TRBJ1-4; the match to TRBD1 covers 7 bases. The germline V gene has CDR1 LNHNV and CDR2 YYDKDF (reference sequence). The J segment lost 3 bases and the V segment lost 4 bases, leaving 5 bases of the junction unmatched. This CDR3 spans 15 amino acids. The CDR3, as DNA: TGTGCCACCAGCACAGAGGGGGCTGCTAATGAAAAACTGTTTTTT. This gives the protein CATSTEGAANEKLFF.

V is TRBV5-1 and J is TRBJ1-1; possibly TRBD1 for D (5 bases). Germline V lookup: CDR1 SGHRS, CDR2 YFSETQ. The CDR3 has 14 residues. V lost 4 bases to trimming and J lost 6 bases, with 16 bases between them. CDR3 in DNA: TGCGCCAGCAGCGCGGGGCCAAGTGAGGCTGAAGCTTTCTTT. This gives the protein CASSAGPSEAEAFF. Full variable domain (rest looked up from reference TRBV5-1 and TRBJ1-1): KAGVTQTPRYLIKTRGQQVTLSCSPISGHRSVSWYQQTPGQGLQFLFEYFSETQRNKGNFPGRFSGRQFSNSRSEMNVSTLELGDSALYLCASSAGPSEAEAFFGQGTRLTVV.

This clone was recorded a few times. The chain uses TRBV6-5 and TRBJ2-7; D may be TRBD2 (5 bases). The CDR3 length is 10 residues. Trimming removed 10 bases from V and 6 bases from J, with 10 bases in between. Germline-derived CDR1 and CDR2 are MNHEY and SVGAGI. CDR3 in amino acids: CATGVPEQYF. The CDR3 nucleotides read TGTGCCACCGGGGTTCCCGAGCAGTACTTC.

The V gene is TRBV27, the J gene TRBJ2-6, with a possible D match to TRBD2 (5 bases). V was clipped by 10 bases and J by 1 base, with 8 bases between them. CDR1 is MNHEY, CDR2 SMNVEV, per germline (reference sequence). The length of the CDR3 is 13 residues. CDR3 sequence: CATGVSGANVLTF. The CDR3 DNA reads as TGTGCCACCGGGGTGTCTGGGGCCAACGTCCTGACTTTC.